This entry describes one TCR beta chain. Sequencing was performed with immunoSEQ multiplex PCR; in TCRdb, only in-frame clones are kept and a portion is missing. The table lists roughly 130,000 clones, just over 90% of them singletons. The CDR3 contains 16 residues. V trimming: 3 bases; J trimming: 2 bases; junction bases outside the gene matches: 7. CDR1 and CDR2 from the germline V gene are GTSNPN and SVGIG (reference sequence). This record belongs to a study of control samples from healthy donors and cancer patients. Sequencing input: PBMCs. J is TRBJ2-6 and V is TRBV30; 7 positions agree with TRBD1. The sequence came from a man aged 50 to 59 with head and neck cancer. The CDR3 is CAWRLQGSPGANVLTF. Written as DNA, the CDR3 is TGTGCCTGGAGACTACAGGGGTCCCCTGGGGCCAACGTCCTGACTTTC.